These T cell receptor beta chains were read from a single sample in a study of shared clonotypes between healthy human individuals. Produced via immunoSEQ multiplex PCR; TCRdb's table is partial and in-frame only. The sample has 800,000 or so clones, 90% to 98% seen once. The sample taken for sequencing was naive CD8+ T cells sorted from blood. Source of these receptors: a man under 40 in good health. The CDR3 runs from the conserved cysteine through the conserved F or W. The order of the fields is CDR3 length, V gene, J gene, clone size, D gene, CDR3 DNA, CDR3 protein. The D gene is left open where the match is weak. Expanded clones are given a class, and other clones once, few, many or no size at all.

length: 17
V: TRBV7-8
J: TRBJ2-5
size: once
D: TRBD2
DNA: TGTGCCAGCAGCTTACTTGGTATCGCGGGAGTGGAAGAGACCCAGTACTTC
CDR3: CASSLLGIAGVEETQYF

length: 15
V: TRBV7-9
J: TRBJ2-6
size: -
D: -
DNA: TGTGCCAGCAGAGGAGGTGGAGGTGGGGCCAACGTCCTGACTTTC
CDR3: CASRGGGGGANVLTF

length: 14
V: TRBV27
J: TRBJ2-1
size: -
D: TRBD2
DNA: TGTGCCAGCAGTCAACTAGCGGGAGGCGATGAGCAGTTCTTC
CDR3: CASSQLAGGDEQFF

length: 12
V: TRBV11-3
J: TRBJ2-2
size: -
D: -
DNA: TGTGCCAGCGTTAGTCCCCACGGGGAGCTGTTTTTT
CDR3: CASVSPHGELFF

length: 13
V: TRBV9
J: TRBJ2-5
size: -
D: -
DNA: TGTGCCAGCAGCGCCACGGGCGCGGGGACCCAGTACTTC
CDR3: CASSATGAGTQYF

length: 17
V: TRBV5-4
J: TRBJ2-1
size: -
D: -
DNA: TGTGCCAGCAGCTTGGCGGATCGTAAGCGCTCCTACAATGAGCAGTTCTTC
CDR3: CASSLADRKRSYNEQFF

length: 18
V: TRBV28
J: TRBJ2-7
size: -
D: -
DNA: TGTGCCAGCAGGCCGGTAGGAGGGAGGTTACCATTCTCCTACGAGCAGTACTTC
CDR3: CASRPVGGRLPFSYEQYF

length: 13
V: TRBV5-1
J: TRBJ1-4
size: -
D: -
DNA: TGCGCCAGCAGCTTCCGGGGAGGAGAAAAACTGTTTTTT
CDR3: CASSFRGGEKLFF

length: 15
V: TRBV4-1
J: TRBJ2-1
size: once
D: -
DNA: TGCGCCAGCCAGGGTTGGGATGCAGGGAACAATGAGCAGTTCTTC
CDR3: CASQGWDAGNNEQFF

length: 16
V: TRBV6-1
J: TRBJ2-1
size: -
D: TRBD2
DNA: TGTGCCAGCAGTGAAAAGGCTAGCGGGAGGACGGATGAGCAGTTCTTC
CDR3: CASSEKASGRTDEQFF

length: 14
V: TRBV9
J: TRBJ1-1
size: -
D: -
DNA: TGTGCCAGCAGCGAACAAACAGGGCGATCTGAAGCTTTCTTT
CDR3: CASSEQTGRSEAFF

length: 16
V: TRBV28
J: TRBJ2-1
size: -
D: -
DNA: TGTGCCAGCAGTTCCCAGATTGGACCTTCCTACAATGAGCAGTTCTTC
CDR3: CASSSQIGPSYNEQFF

length: 14
V: TRBV28
J: TRBJ2-7
size: -
D: TRBD2
DNA: TGTGCCAGCAGCGAGACTGGACTAGCGGGAGGCCTCCTCTTC
CDR3: CASSETGLAGGLLF

length: 12
V: TRBV5-1
J: TRBJ2-7
size: -
D: -
DNA: TGCGCCAGCAGCTTCGACAGCTACGAGCAGTACTTC
CDR3: CASSFDSYEQYF

length: 14
V: TRBV28
J: TRBJ2-3
size: once
D: -
DNA: TGTGCCAGCAGCCTAGCCGTTACCACAGATACGCAGTATTTT
CDR3: CASSLAVTTDTQYF

length: 16
V: TRBV29-1
J: TRBJ2-2
size: -
D: TRBD2
DNA: TGCAGCGTTGAAGGATTTCCTAGCGGGAGCACCGGGGAGCTGTTTTTT
CDR3: CSVEGFPSGSTGELFF

length: 14
V: TRBV27
J: TRBJ2-7
size: -
D: TRBD1
DNA: TGTGCCAGCAGCCTCCCGGACAGGGCCTACGAGCAGTACTTC
CDR3: CASSLPDRAYEQYF

length: 13
V: TRBV14
J: TRBJ2-2
size: -
D: -
DNA: TGTGCCAGCAGCCAAGAAAACACCGGGGAGCTGTTTTTT
CDR3: CASSQENTGELFF

length: 14
V: TRBV7-9
J: TRBJ2-7
size: -
D: -
DNA: TGTGCCAGCAGCTTGGGCGGGAACCCCTACGAGCAGTACTTC
CDR3: CASSLGGNPYEQYF

length: 16
V: TRBV10-2
J: TRBJ1-2
size: -
D: -
DNA: TGCGCCAGCAGTGAGTCAGAGGGGAGTGGGTTCCATGGCTACACCTTC
CDR3: CASSESEGSGFHGYTF

length: 16
V: TRBV5-1
J: TRBJ2-7
size: -
D: -
DNA: TGCGCCAGCAGCTTGGGATGGGGAGGGGGCTCCTACGAGCAGTACTTC
CDR3: CASSLGWGGGSYEQYF

length: 17
V: TRBV11-2
J: TRBJ2-1
size: -
D: -
DNA: TGTGCCAGCAGCTTAGATGCACTAGGGGTTACCTACAATGAGCAGTTCTTC
CDR3: CASSLDALGVTYNEQFF